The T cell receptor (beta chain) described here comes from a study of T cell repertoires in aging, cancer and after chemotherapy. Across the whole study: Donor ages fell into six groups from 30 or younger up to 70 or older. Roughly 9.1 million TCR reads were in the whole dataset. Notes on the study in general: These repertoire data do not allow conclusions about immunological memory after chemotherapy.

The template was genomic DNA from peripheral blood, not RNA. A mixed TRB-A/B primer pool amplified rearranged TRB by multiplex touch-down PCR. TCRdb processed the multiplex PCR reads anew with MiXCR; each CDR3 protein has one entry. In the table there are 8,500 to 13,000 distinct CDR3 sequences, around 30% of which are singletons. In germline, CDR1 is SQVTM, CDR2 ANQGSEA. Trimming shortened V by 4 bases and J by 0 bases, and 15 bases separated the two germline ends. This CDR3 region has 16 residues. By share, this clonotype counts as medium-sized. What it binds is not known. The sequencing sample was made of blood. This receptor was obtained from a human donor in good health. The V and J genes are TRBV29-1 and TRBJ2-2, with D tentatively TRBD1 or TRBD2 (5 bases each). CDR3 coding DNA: TGCAGCGTTGTCGGTTTGGGGGTCGCGAACACCGGGGAGCTGTTTTTT. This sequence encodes CSVVGLGVANTGELFF.